A single sample is the source of the 25 T cell receptor beta chains below, sequenced in a study of T cells after yellow fever vaccination. TCRdb analysed the 5' RACE reads with MiXCR anew, one entry per CDR3 protein. The data hold about 320,000 distinct CDR3 sequences, with around 10% observed a single time. The sample here was CD4+ T cells sorted from PBMCs, taken 45 days after the yellow fever booster vaccination. These receptors all stem from a man between 18 and 35 years old who received the YFV17D yellow fever vaccine.

Turning to this clonotype: The junction departs from germline at one end; a sequencing error may be responsible. V gene TRBV6-1 combines with J gene TRBJ1-2; D gene unclear. This CDR3 has 12 residues. The V gene's germline CDR1 is MNHNS and CDR2 SASEGT. CDR3 loop: CASSDWGNPSLF. The CDR3 DNA follows: TGTGCCAGCAGTGATTGGGGAAACCCTTCCCTCTTC.

This sequence joins TRBV18 and TRBJ1-1, with D perhaps matching TRBD1 (5 bases). Germline values: CDR1 KGHSH, CDR2 LQKENI. V shed 3 bases and J shed 5 bases, with 16 bases lying between them. The CDR3 extends over 15 amino acids. CDR3 sequence reads: CASSPFRGKGTEAFF. CDR3 sequence (DNA): TGTGCCAGCTCACCCTTCCGGGGGAAGGGGACTGAAGCTTTCTTT.

The chain has TRBV6-6 and TRBJ2-3; TRBD2 is a possible D gene (5 bases). The CDR3 has 15 amino acids. Germline values: CDR1 MNHNY, CDR2 SVGAGI (reference sequence). V lost 2 bases, J lost 1 base, and 10 bases lay in between. DNA of the CDR3: TGTGCCAGCAGTTACCAGGTGCGGGGCACAGATACGCAGTATTTT. As protein: CASSYQVRGTDTQYF.

In its sample, this clonotype was seen a few times. The chain recombines TRBV27 with TRBJ2-1; a possible D gene is TRBD2 (6 bases). V was pared by 4 bases and J by 8 bases, with 18 bases between. Germline loops: CDR1 MNHEY, CDR2 SMNVEV (reference sequence). The CDR3 contains 15 residues. The CDR3 here is CASSYTSGPYYEQFF. CDR3 nucleotides: TGTGCCAGCAGTTACACCAGCGGGCCCTATTATGAGCAGTTCTTC.

The chain carries TRBV5-4 and TRBJ2-3; D ambiguous. Germline values: CDR1 SGHNT, CDR2 YYREEE (reference sequence). The CDR3 is 13 amino acids. Trimming took 3 bases from V and 3 from J, leaving 8 bases between them. Here the CDR3 DNA reads TGTGCCAGCAGCTATACAGTGACAGATACGCAGTATTTT. Translated: CASSYTVTDTQYF.

V gene TRBV4-2 combines with J gene TRBJ1-1; TRBD1 is a possible D gene (6 bases). Germline V gives CDR1 LGHNA, CDR2 YNFKEQ. V dropped 5 bases and J dropped 4 bases, with 11 bases sitting between them. The CDR3 contains 13 residues. The DNA for the CDR3 is TGTGCCAGCAGCGGACAGTTAGGCACTGAAGCTTTCTTT. Translation gives CASSGQLGTEAFF.

This clonotype was counted many times. The chain recombines TRBV7-9 with TRBJ2-7; no clear D. CDR1 and CDR2 from the germline V gene are SEHNR and FQNEAQ (reference sequence). The CDR3 extends over 13 amino acids. Deletions cut 3 bases from V and 0 bases from J, with 6 bases between. CDR3 residues: CASSFLSSYEQYV. As DNA, the CDR3 is TGTGCCAGCAGCTTCTTGAGCTCCTACGAGCAGTACGTC.

This clonotype was seen ten or more times. The V call is TRBV5-1, the J call TRBJ2-5, with D perhaps matching TRBD2 (6 bases). Germline V gene sequence: CDR1 SGHRS, CDR2 YFSETQ. Between the trimmed V and J ends, which lost 4 bases and 4 bases, there was a span of 14 bases. The CDR3 is 14 amino acids. CDR3 loop: CASSGGGRGETQYF. The CDR3 DNA reads TGCGCCAGCAGCGGCGGAGGGCGAGGAGAGACCCAGTACTTC.

This clonotype turned up a few times. The chain links TRBV29-1 to TRBJ1-5, with 8 bases identical to TRBD1. The CDR3 is made up of 13 amino acids. Per germline, CDR1 SQVTM and CDR2 ANQGSEA. Losses at the gene ends were 6 bases for V and 2 bases for J; bases not matched to a gene: 3. The CDR3 protein is CSVMDRGNQPQHF. The CDR3 bases are TGCAGCGTAATGGACAGGGGCAATCAGCCCCAGCATTTT.

J is TRBJ2-3 and V is TRBV3-2; TRBD1 was called by the table and not checked on the DNA. TRBV3-2 is a recognized pseudogene. This CDR3 has 16 amino acids. CDR3 nucleotide sequence: TGTGCCAGCAGCCACGAACCGGGACTAGCGACAGATACGCAGTATTTT. This translates into CASSHEPGLATDTQYF.

The CDR3 loop reads CASSSRDSPFQYF. CDR3 bases: TGTGCCAGCAGCTCCCGGGACAGTCCGTTTCAGTACTTC. The chain uses TRBV11-3 and TRBJ2-5; 7 nucleotides agree with TRBD1. Trimming took 4 bases from V and 11 from J; bases not matched to a gene: 10. The CDR3 totals 13 residues. CDR1 is SGHNT and CDR2 is YENEEA in the germline V gene.

This clonotype was observed a handful of times. The junction departs from germline at one end; a sequencing error may be responsible. The chain employs TRBV28 and TRBJ2-1; 7 positions match TRBD2. The CDR3 runs 16 residues. CDR1 and CDR2 from the germline V gene are MDHEN and SYDVKM. CDR3 DNA: TGTGCCAGCAGTTTATCTGGGGGGGTCTCCTACAATGAGAAGTTCTTC. It encodes CASSLSGGVSYNEKFF.

This clonotype turned up a few times. V gene TRBV29-1 combines with J gene TRBJ1-2, with 9 positions matching TRBD1. Germline V gene lookup returns CDR1 SQVTM and CDR2 ANQGSEA. The CDR3 consists of 12 residues. After removal of 6 bases from V and 7 bases from J, the junction contained 6 bases not matched to a gene. In nucleotides, the CDR3 is TGCAGCGTCCGACAGGGGGAAGGTGGCTACACCTTC. Protein product: CSVRQGEGGYTF. Variable domain in full (rest from reference TRBV29-1 and TRBJ1-2): SAVISQKPSRDICQRGTSLTIQCQVDSQVTMMFWYRQQPGQSLTLIATANQGSEATYESGFVIDKFPISRPNLTFSTLTVSNMSPEDSSIYLCSVRQGEGGYTFGSGTRLTVV.

This chain uses TRBV5-1 with TRBJ2-5; weak D call: TRBD2 (6 bases). The V end lost 4 bases, the J end lost 5 bases, and 18 bases lay between the germline ends. CDR1 and CDR2 (germline): SGHRS, YFSETQ. The CDR3 sequence is 15 residues long. CDR3 nucleotides: TGCGCCAGCAGCCCGAGGGAGGCAGGTTGGGAGACCCAGTACTTC. Its translation is CASSPREAGWETQYF.

This rearrangement joins TRBV19 to TRBJ1-2, with 8 bases aligning to TRBD1. Trimming removed 4 bases from V and 3 bases from J; junction bases left unmatched: 7. Germline CDR1 is LNHDA and CDR2 is SQIVND (reference sequence). This CDR3 is 15 amino acids long. The CDR3 region has the DNA TGTGCCAGTAGTACGCGGCTGGGACAGGACTATGGCTACACCTTC. It specifies CASSTRLGQDYGYTF.

This clonotype was counted a few times. The chain combines TRBV12-3 or TRBV12-4 with TRBJ2-2; possible D gene TRBD2, 6 bases. There are 13 residues in the CDR3. The V end lost 3 bases, the J end lost 8 bases, and 10 bases lay between the germline ends. The CDR3 region has the DNA TGTGCCAGCAGTTTTCGGAGGGGAGGGGAGCTGTTTTTT. Protein sequence: CASSFRRGGELFF.

In this sample, this clonotype turned up a few times. This chain connects TRBV7-9 to TRBJ2-6; D possibly corresponds to TRBD1 (6 bases). Trimming left V 4 bases short and J 5 bases short, with 15 bases between. The CDR3 is 16 residues long. In germline, CDR1 is SEHNR, CDR2 FQNEAQ (reference sequence). The CDR3 sequence is CASSSGQFIRANVLTF. CDR3 coding DNA: TGTGCCAGCAGCTCCGGACAGTTCATAAGGGCCAACGTCCTGACTTTC.

This clonotype was detected a few times. The chain links TRBV18 to TRBJ2-2, with D unresolved. The germline V gene encodes CDR1 KGHSH and CDR2 LQKENI. There are 12 residues in the CDR3. Trimming shortened V by 10 bases and J by 6 bases, and 12 bases separated the two germline ends. CDR3 coding DNA: TGTGCCACCTCTTCACCGGCCGGGGAGCTGTTTTTT. Encoded protein: CATSSPAGELFF.

In its sample, this clonotype was seen many times. The chain uses TRBV5-1 and TRBJ1-1; 7 nucleotides line up with TRBD1. CDR3 size: 15 residues. Germline V gene sequence: CDR1 SGHRS, CDR2 YFSETQ. V shed 0 bases and J 1 base; nucleotides not matched to a gene: 3. Here the CDR3 DNA reads TGCGCCAGCAGCTTGGGGACAGGATGGAACACTGAAGCTTTCTTT. It is translated as CASSLGTGWNTEAFF.

This clonotype was picked up a small number of times. The chain employs TRBV19 and TRBJ2-3; 12 bases are a match to TRBD2. This CDR3 has 17 amino acids. The V segment lost 4 bases and the J segment 3 bases; nucleotides outside the gene matches: 8. Looked up from germline, CDR1 is LNHDA and CDR2 is SQIVND (reference sequence). This CDR3 is CASSTRLAGVRTDTQYF. CDR3 nucleotides: TGTGCCAGTAGTACTCGACTAGCGGGGGTAAGAACAGATACGCAGTATTTT.

This clonotype has more than one count but fewer than ten. The J gene is TRBJ2-1, the V gene TRBV2; 12 bases align to TRBD2. Trimming cost V 4 bases and J 8 bases; bases outside gene matches: 6. Germline V gives CDR1 SNHLY, CDR2 FYNNEI. The CDR3 consists of 15 residues. The DNA for the CDR3 is TGTGCCAGCAGTGCCCCTAGCGGGGGGGTGGATGAGCAGTTCTTC. Residues: CASSAPSGGVDEQFF.

This chain connects TRBV5-1 to TRBJ2-7; 7 nucleotides align to TRBD1. Trimming cost V 0 bases and J 5 bases; bases outside gene matches: 2. The germline CDR1 and CDR2 sequences are SGHRS and YFSETQ. This CDR3 comprises 13 residues. The DNA for the CDR3 is TGCGCCAGCAGCTTGGAACAGGGGCACGAGCAGTACGTC. This sequence encodes CASSLEQGHEQYV.

This clonotype was seen a handful of times. The chain recombines TRBV3-1 with TRBJ1-2; D not resolved. With 3 bases removed from V and 8 bases from J, the gap between germline ends came to 13 bases. In germline, CDR1 is LGHDT, CDR2 YNNKEL (reference sequence). The CDR3 is made up of 13 amino acids. The CDR3 reads CASSQGNRGGYTF. The CDR3 region has the DNA TGTGCCAGCAGCCAGGGTAACAGAGGGGGCTACACCTTC. Full variable domain (missing parts from reference TRBV3-1 and TRBJ1-2): DTAVSQTPKYLVTQMGNDKSIKCEQNLGHDTMYWYKQDSKKFLKIMFSYNNKELIINETVPNRFSPKSPDKAHLNLHINSLELGDSAVYFCASSQGNRGGYTFGSGTRLTVV.

The rearrangement uses TRBV6-1 and TRBJ1-2, with 8 bases matching TRBD1. Germline CDR1 and CDR2: MNHNS and SASEGT. The CDR3 spans 15 residues. The V gene end was trimmed by 0 bases and the J gene end by 5 bases; junction bases not matched to a gene: 5. CDR3 residues: CASSEAGQGAYGYTF. CDR3 nucleotides: TGTGCCAGCAGTGAAGCGGGCCAGGGGGCTTATGGCTACACCTTC.

In its sample, this clonotype was seen many times. The gene calls are TRBV20-1 and TRBJ2-3; 12 bases line up with TRBD2. Germline V gives CDR1 DFQATT, CDR2 SNEGSKA (reference sequence). V shed 6 bases and J 6 bases; nucleotides not matched to a gene: 7. CDR3 length: 14 amino acids. Here the CDR3 reads CSADTSGGTDTQYF. The CDR3 DNA reads TGCAGTGCGGATACTAGCGGGGGGACGGATACGCAGTATTTT.